These 26 T cell receptor beta chains were all obtained from the same sample, sequenced in a study of cytotoxic CD8 clonotypes in ibrutinib-treated CLL. The data were produced by immunoSEQ multiplex PCR, yet TCRdb's version contains in-frame clones alone and is incomplete. The sample has over 120,000 clones, 60% to 85% seen once; the top ten hold 5.1%. The sample here was PBMCs, taken after 24 months of ibrutinib treatment. The receptors here all came from a human donor with chronic lymphocytic leukemia.

This clone was detected only a few times. The chain uses TRBV7-6 and TRBJ1-1; D is ambiguous. With 2 bases removed from V and 4 bases from J, the gap between germline ends came to 8 bases. CDR3 size: 13 residues. The V gene's germline CDR1 is SGHVS and CDR2 FNYEAQ. CDR3 sequence (DNA): TGTGCCAGCAGCTTATTTGGACCCACTGAAGCTTTCTTT. This gives the protein CASSLFGPTEAFF. The entire variable domain, with the rest obtained from reference TRBV7-6 and TRBJ1-1, is as follows: GAGVSQSPRYKVTKRGQDVALRCDPISGHVSLYWYRQALGQGPEFLTYFNYEAQQDKSGLPNDRFSAERPEGSISTLTIQRTEQRDSAMYRCASSLFGPTEAFFGQGTRLTVV.

This clone occurred a few times. The chain uses TRBV5-1 and TRBJ2-7, with 9 bases identical to TRBD1. Losses at the gene ends were 4 bases for V and 4 bases for J; bases not matched to a gene: 12. CDR1 is SGHRS, CDR2 YFSETQ, per germline. The CDR3 is made up of 16 amino acids. The CDR3 DNA reads as TGCGCCAGCAGCCCTACCCGGGACAGGGTGGCGTACGAGCAGTACTTC. Protein product: CASSPTRDRVAYEQYF.

This clone occurred a few times. The gene calls are TRBV28 and TRBJ1-2; TRBD1 matches at 7 bases. V shed 5 bases, J shed 5 bases, and the junction held 11 bases outside the gene matches. Germline values: CDR1 MDHEN, CDR2 SYDVKM. The CDR3 runs 15 residues. The CDR3 spells CASSTYRGGVYGYTF. The CDR3 nucleotides read TGTGCCAGCAGTACTTACAGGGGTGGGGTATATGGCTACACCTTC.

This clone was seen just once. V is TRBV18 and J is TRBJ2-5; no clear D gene. From germline, CDR1 is KGHSH and CDR2 LQKENI. With 6 bases removed from V and 1 base from J, the gap between germline ends came to 12 bases. This CDR3 is 14 amino acids long. Written as DNA, the CDR3 is TGTGCCAGCTCCCACAGACGGTCCCAAGAGACCCAGTACTTC. Its translation: CASSHRRSQETQYF. The whole variable domain, remainder taken from reference TRBV18 and TRBJ2-5, is NAGVMQNPRHLVRRRGQEARLRCSPMKGHSHVYWYRQLPEEGLKFMVYLQKENIIDESGMPKERFSAEFPKEGPSILRIQQVVRGDSAAYFCASSHRRSQETQYFGPGTRLLVL.

The chain couples TRBV10-3 to TRBJ1-4; TRBD1 agrees at 9 bases. This CDR3 has 15 residues. V was clipped by 7 bases and J by 4 bases; unmatched bases: 7. Germline CDR1 reads ENHRY; CDR2 reads SYGVKD. For the CDR3, the DNA is TGTGCCATCACCCCCGGGACAGGGCTTAATGAAAAACTGTTTTTT. It is translated as CAITPGTGLNEKLFF.

The gene calls are TRBV19 and TRBJ1-1, with D maybe TRBD1 (5 bases). CDR3 length equals 13 residues. Germline CDR1 and CDR2: LNHDA and SQIVND (reference sequence). Trimming shortened V by 6 bases and J by 6 bases, and 14 bases separated the two germline ends. The CDR3 DNA reads as TGTGCCAGTAGATTAAGGGACCGTCCTGAAGCTTTCTTT. This gives the protein CASRLRDRPEAFF. Complete variable domain (other parts from reference TRBV19 and TRBJ1-1): DGGITQSPKYLFRKEGQNVTLSCEQNLNHDAMYWYRQDPGQGLRLIYYSQIVNDFQKGDIAEGYSVSREKKESFPLTVTSAQKNPTAFYLCASRLRDRPEAFFGQGTRLTVV.

The chain combines TRBV10-3 with TRBJ2-3; the match to TRBD2 covers 13 bases. In germline, CDR1 is ENHRY, CDR2 SYGVKD. This CDR3 comprises 17 residues. J lost 2 bases, V lost 4 bases, and 6 bases had no gene match. The CDR3 sequence is CAISGGTSGVHTDTQYF. DNA of the CDR3: TGTGCCATCAGTGGGGGGACTAGCGGGGTTCACACAGATACGCAGTATTTT.

The chain recombines TRBV28 with TRBJ1-2, with D tentatively TRBD1 (6 bases). Germline assignment: CDR1 MDHEN and CDR2 SYDVKM. The CDR3 sequence is 14 residues long. The V end was cut by 2 bases, the J end by 5 bases, with 12 bases between. The CDR3 protein is CASSLGGRVYGYTF. CDR3 DNA sequence: TGTGCCAGCAGTTTAGGGGGCAGGGTTTATGGCTACACCTTC.

The chain carries TRBV7-2 and TRBJ2-7; D ambiguous. The V gene's germline CDR1 is SGHTA and CDR2 FQGNSA. With 4 bases removed from V and 0 bases from J, the gap between germline ends came to 13 bases. CDR3 length: 15 residues. The CDR3 nucleotides are TGTGCCAGCAGCTCGGGCGGAAGGAGCTCCTACGAGCAGTACTTC. Translating gives CASSSGGRSSYEQYF.

J is TRBJ1-3 and V is TRBV27; the D is unclear. Germline CDR1 and CDR2: MNHEY and SMNVEV (reference sequence). Trimming shortened V by 6 bases and J by 0 bases, and 9 bases separated the two germline ends. The length of the CDR3 is 14 residues. In DNA form, the CDR3 reads TGTGCCAGCAGGGACTGGAGCTCTGGAAACACCATATATTTT. Residues: CASRDWSSGNTIYF.

The chain links TRBV5-1 to TRBJ2-5, with 7 bases matching TRBD1. CDR3 length: 15 amino acids. Per germline, CDR1 SGHRS and CDR2 YFSETQ. V shed 4 bases and J 0 bases; nucleotides not matched to a gene: 6. The CDR3 spells CASSQPQGYQETQYF. The DNA for the CDR3 is TGCGCCAGCAGCCAGCCACAGGGGTACCAAGAGACCCAGTACTTC.

The chain combines TRBV7-8 with TRBJ1-1; D gene unclear. Germline CDR1 reads SGHVS; CDR2 reads FQNEAQ. Trimming left V 6 bases short and J 6 bases short, with 8 bases between. The CDR3 has 11 residues. The CDR3 DNA reads as TGTGCCAGCAGGGGCCCCCCTGAAGCTTTCTTT. Translating gives CASRGPPEAFF. The whole variable domain, remainder taken from reference TRBV7-8 and TRBJ1-1, is GAGVSQSPRYKVAKRGQDVALRCDPISGHVSLFWYQQALGQGPEFLTYFQNEAQLDKSGLPSDRFFAERPEGSVSTLKIQRTQQEDSAVYLCASRGPPEAFFGQGTRLTVV.

The chain recombines TRBV6-5 with TRBJ2-5, with D unclear. V lost 3 bases and J 4 bases, leaving 12 bases between the germline ends. The germline V gene has CDR1 MNHEY and CDR2 SVGAGI. This CDR3 is built from 14 residues. In DNA form, the CDR3 reads TGTGCCAGCAGTTATACAATCTCTTCAGAGACCCAGTACTTC. It encodes CASSYTISSETQYF.

The chain has TRBV5-1 and TRBJ2-5, with 7 bases identical to TRBD1. The CDR3 runs 14 residues. The germline V gene encodes CDR1 SGHRS and CDR2 YFSETQ. V trimming: 4 bases; J trimming: 1 base; junction bases outside the gene matches: 4. The CDR3 DNA is TGCGCCAGCAGCGTGGGACAGCCCCAAGAGACCCAGTACTTC. Residues: CASSVGQPQETQYF.

This clone appeared a few times. This chain joins TRBV2 and TRBJ1-5, with D tentatively TRBD1 (5 bases). Per germline, CDR1 SNHLY and CDR2 FYNNEI. CDR3 size: 16 residues. V was clipped by 0 bases and J by 6 bases, with 15 bases between them. CDR3 sequence: CASSEARAAGGQPQHF. The CDR3 DNA reads TGTGCCAGCAGTGAAGCGCGGGCAGCCGGGGGTCAGCCCCAGCATTTT.

V usage is TRBV7-8 and J usage is TRBJ2-2; 9 bases align to TRBD2. Germline V lookup: CDR1 SGHVS, CDR2 FQNEAQ. V shed 2 bases and J 6 bases; nucleotides not matched to a gene: 7. This CDR3 comprises 16 residues. As DNA, the CDR3 is TGTGCCAGCAGCTTATCGCGCGGGAGGGCCGCCGGGGAGCTGTTTTTT. This translates into CASSLSRGRAAGELFF.

The chain carries TRBV27 and TRBJ2-7; 7 bases line up with TRBD2. The CDR3 loop spans 13 amino acids. Germline-derived CDR1 and CDR2 are MNHEY and SMNVEV (reference sequence). V shed 5 bases, J shed 3 bases, and the junction held 4 bases outside the gene matches. CDR3 bases: TGTGCCAGCAGTCACCGGGGGGTCTACGAGCAGTACTTC. Its protein is CASSHRGVYEQYF.

The chain has TRBV10-2 and TRBJ2-3; D possibly corresponds to TRBD1 (6 bases). The CDR3 has 15 amino acids. Between the trimmed V and J ends, which lost 5 bases and 2 bases, there was a span of 14 bases. Germline V gene sequence: CDR1 WSHSY, CDR2 SAAADI. Here the CDR3 reads CASSLLGQITDTQYF. The CDR3 bases are TGCGCCAGCAGTCTCTTAGGACAGATCACAGATACGCAGTATTTT.

The chain combines TRBV5-4 with TRBJ2-2; D gene ambiguous. The CDR3 runs 13 residues. The germline V gene has CDR1 SGHNT and CDR2 YYREEE (reference sequence). V was shortened by 4 bases and J by 6 bases, with 10 bases between the two germline ends. CDR3 bases: TGTGCCAGCAGCCCAGGACGGGCCGGGGAGCTGTTTTTT. Its protein is CASSPGRAGELFF.

This chain connects TRBV21-1 to TRBJ2-7; the table gives TRBD2 as D, unverified against the DNA. TRBV21-1 is deemed a pseudogene. CDR3 size: 15 residues. The CDR3 sequence is CASSNSGRALHEQYF. The CDR3 DNA sequence: TGTGCCAGCAGCAATAGCGGGAGGGCCCTCCACGAGCAGTACTTC.

This chain links TRBV6-5 with TRBJ1-2; D is ambiguous. Germline values: CDR1 MNHEY, CDR2 SVGAGI. CDR3 length: 11 residues. The germline V and J ends were trimmed by 2 bases and 7 bases, with 5 bases remaining between them. CDR3 amino acids: CASSYLGGYTF. DNA for the CDR3: TGTGCCAGCAGTTACCTCGGTGGCTACACCTTC.

The rearrangement joins TRBV18 to TRBJ1-2; D not certain. Per the germline V gene, CDR1 is KGHSH and CDR2 is LQKENI. The CDR3 is 13 amino acids. Trimming shortened V by 2 bases and J by 4 bases, and 8 bases separated the two germline ends. The chain's CDR3 is CASSPGEVYGYTF. The CDR3 DNA reads TGTGCCAGCTCACCAGGGGAGGTCTATGGCTACACCTTC.

The chain combines TRBV18 with TRBJ2-5; perhaps TRBD2 as D (5 bases). The CDR3 loop spans 14 amino acids. Trimming shortened V by 0 bases and J by 5 bases, and 10 bases separated the two germline ends. CDR1 and CDR2 from the germline V gene are KGHSH and LQKENI. The CDR3 here is CASSPPSSGETQYF. DNA of the CDR3: TGTGCCAGCTCACCACCGTCGTCGGGGGAGACCCAGTACTTC.

The rearrangement joins TRBV18 to TRBJ2-5; weak D call: TRBD1 (5 bases). The CDR3 extends over 14 amino acids. The V gene's germline CDR1 is KGHSH and CDR2 LQKENI. The V end was cut by 3 bases, the J end by 5 bases, with 13 bases between. CDR3 coding DNA: TGTGCCAGCTCACCGGCCAGGGCCGGGGAGACCCAGTACTTC. Its translation is CASSPARAGETQYF. The whole variable domain, filled in from reference TRBV18 and TRBJ2-5, reads NAGVMQNPRHLVRRRGQEARLRCSPMKGHSHVYWYRQLPEEGLKFMVYLQKENIIDESGMPKERFSAEFPKEGPSILRIQQVVRGDSAAYFCASSPARAGETQYFGPGTRLLVL.

This chain connects TRBV28 to TRBJ2-4; D ambiguous. This CDR3 region has 15 residues. Trimming cost V 1 base and J 2 bases, with 9 bases left between them. From germline, CDR1 is MDHEN and CDR2 SYDVKM. CDR3 residues: CASSLYGQTKNIQYF. CDR3 bases: TGTGCCAGCAGTTTATATGGCCAGACCAAAAACATTCAGTACTTC.

This chain uses TRBV5-1 with TRBJ2-2; D call uncertain. The germline V gene encodes CDR1 SGHRS and CDR2 YFSETQ. The CDR3 is 15 residues long. The V and J ends lost 0 bases and 1 base respectively, with 7 bases between them. The CDR3, as DNA: TGCGCCAGCAGCTTGGGGTCCGGGAACACCGGGGAGCTGTTTTTT. Protein sequence: CASSLGSGNTGELFF.